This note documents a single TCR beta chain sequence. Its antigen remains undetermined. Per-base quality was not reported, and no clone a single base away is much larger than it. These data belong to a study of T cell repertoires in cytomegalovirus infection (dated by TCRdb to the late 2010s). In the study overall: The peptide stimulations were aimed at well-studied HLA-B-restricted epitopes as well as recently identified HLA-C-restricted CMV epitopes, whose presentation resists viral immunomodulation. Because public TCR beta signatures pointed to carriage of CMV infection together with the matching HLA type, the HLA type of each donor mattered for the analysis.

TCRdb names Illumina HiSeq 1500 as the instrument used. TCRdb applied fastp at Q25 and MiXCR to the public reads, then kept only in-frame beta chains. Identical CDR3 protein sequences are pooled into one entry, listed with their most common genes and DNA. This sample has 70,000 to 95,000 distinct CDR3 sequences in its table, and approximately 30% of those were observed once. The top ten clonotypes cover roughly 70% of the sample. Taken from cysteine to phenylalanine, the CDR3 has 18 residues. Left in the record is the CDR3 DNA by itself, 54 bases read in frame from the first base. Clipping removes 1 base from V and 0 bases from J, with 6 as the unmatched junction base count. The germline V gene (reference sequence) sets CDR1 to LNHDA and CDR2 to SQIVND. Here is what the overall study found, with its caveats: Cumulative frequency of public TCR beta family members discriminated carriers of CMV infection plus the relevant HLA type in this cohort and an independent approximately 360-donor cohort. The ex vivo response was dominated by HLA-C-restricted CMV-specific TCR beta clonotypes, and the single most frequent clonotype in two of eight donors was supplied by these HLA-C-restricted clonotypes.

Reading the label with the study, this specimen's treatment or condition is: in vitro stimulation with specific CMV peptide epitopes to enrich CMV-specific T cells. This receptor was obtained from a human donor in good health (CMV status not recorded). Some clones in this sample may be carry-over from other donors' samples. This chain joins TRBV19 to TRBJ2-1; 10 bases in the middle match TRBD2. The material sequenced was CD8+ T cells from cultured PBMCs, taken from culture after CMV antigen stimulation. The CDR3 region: CASSIASGGVSSYNEQFF. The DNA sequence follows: TGTGCCAGTAGTATAGCCAGCGGGGGGGTTAGCTCCTACAATGAGCAGTTCTTC.